This is a list of T cell receptor beta chains from one sample in a study of early T cells in non-severe SARS-CoV-2 infection. TCRdb reanalysed the 5' RACE reads using MiXCR and keeps one entry per CDR3 protein. The data show 95,000 to 110,000 distinct CDR3 sequences, over 8.5% seen once. What was sequenced was whole blood. These receptors were obtained from an adult who was a healthcare worker with PCR-confirmed SARS-CoV-2 infection or an uninfected control (not recorded which). CDR3s include the opening cysteine and the closing phenylalanine or tryptophan. D genes are given only for firm matches. Only some rows state a clone size, as once, few, many or a class for expanded clones.

>TRBV6-2/TRBV6-3|TRBJ1-2|NA|NA
TGTGCCAGCAGTTACTCGGACAGCAACTATGGCTACACCTTC
CASSYSDSNYGYTF
>TRBV4-1|TRBJ2-1|NA|TRBD2
TGCGCCAGCAGCCAAGGATCGGGAGGGCCTCTCGATGAGCAGTTCTTC
CASSQGSGGPLDEQFF
>TRBV9|TRBJ2-1|NA|NA
TGTGCCAGCAGCGTGATCGGAGGTGAGCAGTTCTTC
CASSVIGGEQFF
>TRBV11-2|TRBJ2-1|NA|TRBD2
TGTGCCAGCGGAGCGGGAGGGCGTCATGAGCAGTTCTTC
CASGAGGRHEQFF
>TRBV28|TRBJ2-2|NA|TRBD2
TGTGCCAGCAGTTCGAATAGCGGGAGGGGCGGGGAGCTGTTTTTT
CASSSNSGRGGELFF
>TRBV20-1|TRBJ2-7|many|NA
TGCAGTGCTAGTGGGACAACTAGCCTTAGCTCCTACGAGCAGTACTTC
CSASGTTSLSSYEQYF
>TRBV20-1|TRBJ2-2|few|NA
TGCAGTGCTAGAGATCCCGGGGCAGGGAGAACCGGGGAGCTGTTTTTT
CSARDPGAGRTGELFF
>TRBV9|TRBJ2-1|few|TRBD1
TGTGCCAGCAGCACCGGGACAGGGCAGTTCTTC
CASSTGTGQFF
>TRBV14|TRBJ2-7|few|NA
TGTGCCAGCAGCCATTTCGGTTACGAGCAGTACTTC
CASSHFGYEQYF
>TRBV6-2/TRBV6-3|TRBJ2-1|many|NA
TGTGCCAGCAGACCTACCCTTCGGAATGAGCAGTTCTTC
CASRPTLRNEQFF
>TRBV20-1|TRBJ2-7|many|NA
TGCAGTGCTAGGTCCAGGGACGCCTACGAGCAGTACTTC
CSARSRDAYEQYF
>TRBV18|TRBJ2-1|many|NA
TGTGCCAGCTCCCCTACAAAAAGCTCCTACAATGAGCAGTTCTTC
CASSPTKSSYNEQFF
>TRBV4-2|TRBJ2-7|few|NA
TGTGCCAGCAGCCAAGATCGGGGTAGGGCCTACGAGCAGTACTTC
CASSQDRGRAYEQYF
>TRBV20-1|TRBJ2-4|NA|NA
TGCAGTGCTCACCTCTCGGGAGTCGGCAACATTCAGTACTTC
CSAHLSGVGNIQYF
>TRBV11-2|TRBJ2-7|NA|NA
TGTGCCAGCAGTATTAACGAGCAGTACTTC
CASSINEQYF
>TRBV20-1|TRBJ2-7|NA|TRBD2
TGCAGTGCTAGAGATGGGACTAGCGGCTCCTACGAGCAGTACTTC
CSARDGTSGSYEQYF
>TRBV7-7|TRBJ2-1|few|TRBD2
TGTGCCAGCAGCTCGGGACTAGCGGGGGACAATGAGCAGTTCTTC
CASSSGLAGDNEQFF
>TRBV12-3/TRBV12-4|TRBJ2-7|few|TRBD2
TGTGCCAGCAGTGGGGATCGCGGGAGGGTCCACGAGCAGTACTTC
CASSGDRGRVHEQYF
>TRBV12-3/TRBV12-4|TRBJ2-3|NA|TRBD2
TGTGCCAGCAGTTTAGGCTCGGGGACTAGCGGGGCAGATACGCAGTATTTT
CASSLGSGTSGADTQYF
>TRBV20-1|TRBJ2-3|NA|TRBD2
TGCAGTGCTAGAGCATCGGGGGGGGTTGGTACGCAGTATTTT
CSARASGGVGTQYF
>TRBV6-4|TRBJ2-3|many|TRBD2
TGTGCCAGCAGTGATGAAGCGGGGAACCAAGATACGCAGTATTTT
CASSDEAGNQDTQYF
>TRBV6-6|TRBJ2-7|many|NA
TGTGCCAGCAGCCCCGGTTACTCCGAGCAGTACTTC
CASSPGYSEQYF
>TRBV9|TRBJ2-7|many|TRBD2
TGTGCCAGCAGCGTAGCTAGCGGGAGAATTTCCGAGCAGTACTTC
CASSVASGRISEQYF
>TRBV20-1|TRBJ2-6|NA|TRBD1
TGCAGTGCTACCGTTGCGGACAGGGGACTTAGAGGGGCCAACGTCCTGACTTTC
CSATVADRGLRGANVLTF
>TRBV12-3/TRBV12-4|TRBJ1-1|many|NA
TGTGCCAGCAGTTTACAGGTGGACACTGAAGCTTTCTTT
CASSLQVDTEAFF
>TRBV20-1|TRBJ1-6|many|NA
TGCAGTGCTTCCGTGGGCCCCACCCTCCACTTT
CSASVGPTLHF
>TRBV29-1|TRBJ1-2|many|NA
TGCAGCGTTGAGGCCGGGCTCTATGGCTACACCTTC
CSVEAGLYGYTF
>TRBV7-8|TRBJ2-1|NA|TRBD2
TGTGCCAGCAGCGGTAGCGGGATCTCCTACAATGAGCAGTTCTTC
CASSGSGISYNEQFF
>TRBV20-1|TRBJ1-6|NA|NA
TGCAGTGCTCCCCTTCCAGGGTTTCATTCACCCCTCCACTTT
CSAPLPGFHSPLHF
>TRBV7-2|TRBJ2-3|few|NA
TGTGCCAGCAGCTTAACTATGGCAGATACGCAGTATTTT
CASSLTMADTQYF
>TRBV12-3/TRBV12-4|TRBJ2-7|few|NA
TGTGCCAGCAGTTTGAGGGCAGGCGGCGAGCAGTACTTC
CASSLRAGGEQYF
>TRBV10-3|TRBJ2-7|many|NA
TGTGCCATCAGTGAGGCGGGTTCCTACGAGCAGTACTTC
CAISEAGSYEQYF
>TRBV12-3/TRBV12-4|TRBJ2-1|NA|NA
TGTGCCAGCAGTGCGAGACTTGAGCAGTTCTTC
CASSARLEQFF
>TRBV6-5|TRBJ1-6|many|NA
TGTGCCAGCAGTTACTCAGTCGGCAGGGTCCTATCACCCCTCCACTTT
CASSYSVGRVLSPLHF
>TRBV10-3|TRBJ1-2|few|NA
TGTGCCATCAGTGAGTGGCAGGACGGGGTCGGCTACACCTTC
CAISEWQDGVGYTF
>TRBV6-5|TRBJ2-7|many|NA
TGTGCCAGCAGGCCGGGGCGTTGGGTTACTTCCTACGAGCAGTACTTC
CASRPGRWVTSYEQYF
>TRBV5-4|TRBJ1-2|many|TRBD1
TGTGCCAGCAGCCTGGGGACAGGGTGGTCTAACTATGGCTACACCTTC
CASSLGTGWSNYGYTF
>TRBV6-1|TRBJ2-1|few|TRBD2
TGTGCCAGCAGTGAAGAGGGAGGGGCTTACAATGAGCAGTTCTTC
CASSEEGGAYNEQFF
>TRBV6-2/TRBV6-3|TRBJ2-2|few|NA
TGTGCCAGCAGTTACGGAGACGGGGGGCTGTTTTTT
CASSYGDGGLFF
>TRBV18|TRBJ1-4|many|TRBD1
TGTGCCAGCTCACCGGGACAGGCGAATAGGGAAAAACTGTTTTTT
CASSPGQANREKLFF
>TRBV20-1|TRBJ2-7|many|TRBD2
TGCAGTGCTCCGCCCCGACTAGCGGCAGATTACGAGCAGTACTTC
CSAPPRLAADYEQYF
>TRBV7-3|TRBJ2-5|NA|NA
TGTGCCAGCAGCTTAGCCGGCGGAAGGATGGAGACCCAGTACTTC
CASSLAGGRMETQYF
>TRBV27|TRBJ1-3|many|TRBD1
TGTGCCAGCGTTAACAGGGGCAACACCATATATTTT
CASVNRGNTIYF
>TRBV7-9|TRBJ2-3|NA|TRBD1
TGTGCCAGCAGCCAGGGTCTCCGGGACAGGCGCGCCTATACGCAGTATTTT
CASSQGLRDRRAYTQYF
>TRBV12-3/TRBV12-4|TRBJ2-2|many|NA
TGTGCCAGCAGTTGGGACTCCAAAGCCGGGGAGCTGTTTTTT
CASSWDSKAGELFF
>TRBV5-1|TRBJ1-1|few|NA
TGCGCCAGCGGGGACCCGAACACTGAAGCTTTCTTT
CASGDPNTEAFF
>TRBV28|TRBJ2-2|few|NA
TGTGCCAGCATCCCTCCGGGTGCCGGGGAGCTGTTTTTT
CASIPPGAGELFF
>TRBV6-2/TRBV6-3|TRBJ2-7|NA|NA
TGTGCCAGCAGTGGTCCCTCGGGTTGGATTAACGAGCAGTACTTC
CASSGPSGWINEQYF
>TRBV6-1|TRBJ2-3|many|NA
TGTGCCAGCAGTCTCCGGGACACCCGCGAAACGCAGTATTTT
CASSLRDTRETQYF
>TRBV28|TRBJ2-7|once|TRBD2
TGTGCCAGCAGTTTGGGCCAGGTATCGTCTAGCGGGAGTTTCTACGAGCAGTACTTC
CASSLGQVSSSGSFYEQYF
>TRBV6-5|TRBJ2-5|many|TRBD2
TGTGCCAGCGGGAGGGGAGGGGAGACCCAGTACTTC
CASGRGGETQYF
>TRBV5-6|TRBJ2-2|many|TRBD2
TGTGCCAGCAGACGGCGGGAGTTCACCGGGGAGCTGTTTTTT
CASRRREFTGELFF
>TRBV24-1|TRBJ2-2|many|TRBD1
TGTGCCACCAGTGCCTGGACAGGGATGAACACCGGGGAGCTGTTTTTT
CATSAWTGMNTGELFF
>TRBV28|TRBJ2-4|NA|NA
TGTGCCAGCAGTTTAGGAGAGATGAAAAACATTCAGTACTTC
CASSLGEMKNIQYF
>TRBV5-6|TRBJ1-4|many|NA
TGTGCCAGCAGCCAAGGTCCAGGACCTTTGGAAAAACTGTTTTTT
CASSQGPGPLEKLFF
>TRBV13|TRBJ2-2|many|NA
TGTGCCAGCAGCACCGGGAAGAACACCGGGGAGCTGTTTTTT
CASSTGKNTGELFF
>TRBV12-3/TRBV12-4|TRBJ1-2|NA|NA
TGTGCCAGCAGTTTTCAGGCGTATGGCTACACCTTC
CASSFQAYGYTF